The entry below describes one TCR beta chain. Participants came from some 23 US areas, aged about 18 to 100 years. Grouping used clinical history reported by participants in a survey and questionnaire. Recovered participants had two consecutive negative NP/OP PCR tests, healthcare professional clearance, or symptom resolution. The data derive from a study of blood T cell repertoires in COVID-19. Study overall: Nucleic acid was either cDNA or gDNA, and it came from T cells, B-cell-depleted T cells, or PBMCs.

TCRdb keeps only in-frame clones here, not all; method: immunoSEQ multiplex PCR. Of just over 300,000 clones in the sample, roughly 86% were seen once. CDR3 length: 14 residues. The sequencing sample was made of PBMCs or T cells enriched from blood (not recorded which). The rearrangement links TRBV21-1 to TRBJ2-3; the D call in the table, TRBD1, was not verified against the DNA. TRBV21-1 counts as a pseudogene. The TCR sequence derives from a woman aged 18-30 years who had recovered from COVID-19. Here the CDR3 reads CASSKSRGTDTQYF. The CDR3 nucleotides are TGTGCCAGCAGCAAATCCAGGGGCACAGATACGCAGTATTTT.